This T cell receptor (beta chain) stems from a study of T cells in Graves' hyperthyroidism and ophthalmopathy. As for the study in general: The initial diagnosis was the point when peripheral blood was collected, ahead of any treatment.

The J segment lost 3 bases and the V segment lost 5 bases, leaving 4 bases of the junction unmatched. This CDR3 has 14 residues. Findings and limits, study-wide: The blood repertoire included most of the expanded thyroid clonotypes above 0.001.

There are many counts of this clonotype. Its target is unknown. Regions amplified from RNA transcripts were the TCR beta CDR3 regions. First-round RT-PCR targeting the TCR CDR3 was performed with the HTBI primer set. TCRdb processed the multiplex PCR reads anew with MiXCR; each CDR3 protein has one entry. The data show under 450,000 distinct CDR3 sequences, about 15% seen once. V gene TRBV12-3 or TRBV12-4 combines with J gene TRBJ2-7, with 10 bases that match TRBD1. Input material: blood. This receptor was taken from a woman aged 18-29 years with Graves' hyperthyroidism. The CDR3 spells CASSPGQGNYEQYF. In DNA form, the CDR3 reads TGTGCCAGCAGTCCGGGACAGGGGAACTACGAGCAGTACTTC.